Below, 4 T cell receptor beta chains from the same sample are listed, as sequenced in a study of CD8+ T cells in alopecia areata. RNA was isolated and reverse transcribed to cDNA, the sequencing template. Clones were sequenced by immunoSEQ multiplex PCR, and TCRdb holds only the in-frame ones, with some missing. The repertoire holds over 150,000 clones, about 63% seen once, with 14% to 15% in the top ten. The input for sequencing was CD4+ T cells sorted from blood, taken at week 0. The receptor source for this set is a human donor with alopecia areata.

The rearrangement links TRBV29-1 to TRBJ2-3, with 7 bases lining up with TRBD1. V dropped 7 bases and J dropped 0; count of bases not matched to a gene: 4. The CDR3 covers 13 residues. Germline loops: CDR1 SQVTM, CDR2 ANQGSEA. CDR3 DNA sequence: TGCAGCGCCGACAGGGCTAGCACAGATACGCAGTATTTT. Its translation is CSADRASTDTQYF.

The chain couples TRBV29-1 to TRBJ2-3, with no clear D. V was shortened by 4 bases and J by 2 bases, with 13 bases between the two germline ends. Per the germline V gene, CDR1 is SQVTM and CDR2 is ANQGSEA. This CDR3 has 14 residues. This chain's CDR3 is CSVVGFAITDTQYF. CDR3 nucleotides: TGCAGCGTTGTAGGCTTCGCTATCACAGATACGCAGTATTTT.

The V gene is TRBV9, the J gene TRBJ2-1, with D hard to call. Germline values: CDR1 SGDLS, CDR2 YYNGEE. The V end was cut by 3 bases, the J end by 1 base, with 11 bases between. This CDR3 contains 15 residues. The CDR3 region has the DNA TGTGCCAGCAGCGAACAGTCGGGTTCCTACAATGAGCAGTTCTTC. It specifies CASSEQSGSYNEQFF. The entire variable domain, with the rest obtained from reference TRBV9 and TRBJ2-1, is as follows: DSGVTQTPKHLITATGQRVTLRCSPRSGDLSVYWYQQSLDQGLQFLIQYYNGEERAKGNILERFSAQQFPDLHSELNLSSLELGDSALYFCASSEQSGSYNEQFFGPGTRLTVL.

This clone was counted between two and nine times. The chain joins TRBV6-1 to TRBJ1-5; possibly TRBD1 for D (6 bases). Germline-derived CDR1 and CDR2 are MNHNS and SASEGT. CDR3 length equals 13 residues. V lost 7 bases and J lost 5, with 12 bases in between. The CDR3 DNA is TGTGCCAGCACCGGGGGCGGGGATCAGCCCCAGCATTTT. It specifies CASTGGGDQPQHF.